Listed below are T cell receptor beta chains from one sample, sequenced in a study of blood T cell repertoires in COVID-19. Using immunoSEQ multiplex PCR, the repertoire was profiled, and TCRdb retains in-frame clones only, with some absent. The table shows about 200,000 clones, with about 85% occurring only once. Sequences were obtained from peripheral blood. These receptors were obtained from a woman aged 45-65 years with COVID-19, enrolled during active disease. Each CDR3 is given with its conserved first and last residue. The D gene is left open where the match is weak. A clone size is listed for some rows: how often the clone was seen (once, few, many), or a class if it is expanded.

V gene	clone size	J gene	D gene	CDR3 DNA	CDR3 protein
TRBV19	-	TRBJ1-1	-	TGTGCCAGTAGTATAGGTGAGGGCACTGAAGCTTTCTTT	CASSIGEGTEAFF
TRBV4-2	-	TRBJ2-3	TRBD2	TGTGCCAGCAGCCCACTAGCGGGGGGGCCGGATACGCAGTATTTT	CASSPLAGGPDTQYF
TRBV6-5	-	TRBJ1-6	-	TGTGCCAGCAGTTACAGGGGCGGCAGGGAAAATTCACCCCTCCACTTT	CASSYRGGRENSPLHF
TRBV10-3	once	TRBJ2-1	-	TGTGCCATCAGTGACGCGGGGTCCGGTGAGCAGTTCTTC	CAISDAGSGEQFF
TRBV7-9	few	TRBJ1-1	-	TGTGCCAGCAGCTGGTTGGAGGGTAGGCCTTTCTTT	CASSWLEGRPFF
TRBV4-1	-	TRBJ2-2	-	TGCGCCAGCAGCCAAGGTCAGGCGACCGGGGAGCTGTTTTTT	CASSQGQATGELFF
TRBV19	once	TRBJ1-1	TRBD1	TGTGCCAGTTGGACAGGGAACACTGAAGCTTTCTTT	CASWTGNTEAFF
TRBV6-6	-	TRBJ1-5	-	TGTGCCAGCAGCCACGACAGGTCGGGTCAGCCCCAGCATTTT	CASSHDRSGQPQHF
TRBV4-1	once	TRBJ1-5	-	TGCGCCAGCAGCCAAGTGAGGGAGCAGCCCCAGCATTTT	CASSQVREQPQHF
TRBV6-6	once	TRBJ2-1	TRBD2	TGTGCCAGCACCCTGGGGGGGGTTTTGAGGCATGAGCAGTTCTTC	CASTLGGVLRHEQFF
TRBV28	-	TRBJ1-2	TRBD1	TGTGCCAGCAGTCTCCGGTTGCGGACAGGCGGGGTTGGCTACACCTTC	CASSLRLRTGGVGYTF
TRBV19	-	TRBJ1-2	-	TGTGCCAGCAATGATTGGAGGTCGGGGGGCTACACCTTC	CASNDWRSGGYTF
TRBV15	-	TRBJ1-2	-	TGTGCCACCAGCAGAGACAGGGGTAACTATGGCTACACCTTC	CATSRDRGNYGYTF
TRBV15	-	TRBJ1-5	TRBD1	TGTGCCACCAGTACAGGGGAGTGGAATCAGCCCCAGCATTTT	CATSTGEWNQPQHF
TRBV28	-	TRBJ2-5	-	TGTGCCAGCAGTTTGGGGACTGAAGAGACCCAGTACTTC	CASSLGTEETQYF
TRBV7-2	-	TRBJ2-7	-	TGTGCCAGCAGCGCTACAGATTACGAGCAGTACTTC	CASSATDYEQYF
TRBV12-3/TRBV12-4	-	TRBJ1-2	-	TGTGCCAGCAGTTTAAACTTATATGGCTACACCTTC	CASSLNLYGYTF
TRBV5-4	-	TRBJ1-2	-	TGTGCCAGCAGCCGCGGGGGTAGCTATGGCTACACCTTC	CASSRGGSYGYTF
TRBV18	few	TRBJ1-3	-	TGTGCCAGCTCACCACCCAACAGGGTAGTTTCTGGAAACACCATATATTTT	CASSPPNRVVSGNTIYF
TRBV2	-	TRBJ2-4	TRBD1	TGTGCCAGCAAGGGACAGGGTGTTAACATTCAGTACTTC	CASKGQGVNIQYF
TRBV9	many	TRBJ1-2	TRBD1	TGTGCCAGCAGCGCGGGGACAGGGATCACCTTC	CASSAGTGITF
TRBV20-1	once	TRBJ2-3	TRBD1	TGCAGTGCTAGCACCAGAGACAGGGCGAGATTT	CSASTRDRARF
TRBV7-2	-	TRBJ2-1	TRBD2	TGTGCCAGCAGCTCTCGACTAGCGGGGGCAATATTAAATGAGCAGTTCTTC	CASSSRLAGAILNEQFF
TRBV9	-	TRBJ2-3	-	TGTGCCAGCAGCGTAGAATCTCTTAGCACAGATACGCAGTATTTT	CASSVESLSTDTQYF
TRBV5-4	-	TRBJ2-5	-	TGTGCCAGCAGCCCTGGACGGGGGGAGACCCAGTACTTC	CASSPGRGETQYF
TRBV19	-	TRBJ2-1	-	TGTGCCAGTAGTAGAGGGGGAAGCTCCTACAATGAGCAGTTCTTC	CASSRGGSSYNEQFF
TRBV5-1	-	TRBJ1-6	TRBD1	TGCGCCAGCAGCTTAGAACAGGGGAATTCACCCCTCCACTTT	CASSLEQGNSPLHF
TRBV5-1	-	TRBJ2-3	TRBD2	TGCGCCAGCAGCCAGGGACTACACCGCACAGATACGCAGTATTTT	CASSQGLHRTDTQYF
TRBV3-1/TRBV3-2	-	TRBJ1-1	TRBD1	TGTGCCAGCAGCCAAGAACATATGCAGGGGGTCACTGAAGCTTTCTTT	CASSQEHMQGVTEAFF
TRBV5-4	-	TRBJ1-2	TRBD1	TGTGCCAGCACAAATACACGGACAGGGGCACCTTATGGCTACACCTTC	CASTNTRTGAPYGYTF
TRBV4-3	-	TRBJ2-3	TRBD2	TGCGCCAGCAGCCAAGAAATGGCTAGCGGGGGGGCAGATACGCAGTATTTT	CASSQEMASGGADTQYF
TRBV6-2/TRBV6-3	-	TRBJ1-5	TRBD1	TGTGCCAGCAGTTACCGCCGAGAGGGGACAGGCAATCAGCCCCAGCATTTT	CASSYRREGTGNQPQHF
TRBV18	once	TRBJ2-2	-	TGTGCCAGCTCTCCGAGCGGACGGTCGAACACCGGGGAGCTGTTTTTT	CASSPSGRSNTGELFF
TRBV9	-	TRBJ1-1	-	TGTGCCAGCAGCCTCGTCCCTTTAAACACTGAAGCTTTCTTT	CASSLVPLNTEAFF
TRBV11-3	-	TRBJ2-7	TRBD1	TGTGCCAGCAGCTTAGCCGGACAGGGCCCCTACGAGCAGTACTTC	CASSLAGQGPYEQYF
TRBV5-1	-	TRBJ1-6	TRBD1	TGCGCCAGCAGCACGGGACAGCCGAATTCACCCCTCCACTTT	CASSTGQPNSPLHF
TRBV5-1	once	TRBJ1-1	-	TGCGCCAGCAGCTTGGGCAGGGGGAACACTGAAGCTTTCTTT	CASSLGRGNTEAFF
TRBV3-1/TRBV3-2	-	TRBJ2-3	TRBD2	TGTGCCAGCAGCCAAGAAGTAGCGGGATACACAGATACGCAGTATTTT	CASSQEVAGYTDTQYF
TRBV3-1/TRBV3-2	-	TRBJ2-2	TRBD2	TGTGCCAGCAGCCAACTAGCGGGGGGGCTTTCCGGGGAGCTGTTTTTT	CASSQLAGGLSGELFF
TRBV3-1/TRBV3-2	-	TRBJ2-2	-	TGTGCCAGCAGCCAAGACCGGGACGGGGAGCTGTTTTTT	CASSQDRDGELFF
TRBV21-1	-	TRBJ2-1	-	TGTGCCAGCAGCATGGGGGGGCCCCACAATGAGCAGTTCTTC	CASSMGGPHNEQFF
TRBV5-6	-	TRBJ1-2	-	TGTGCCAGCAGCAAGGGGCCGGCTGTCTACTTC	CASSKGPAVYF
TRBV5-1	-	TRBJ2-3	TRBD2	TGCGCCAGCAGCTGGGGACTAGCGGGGCCCAAAGATACGCAGTATTTT	CASSWGLAGPKDTQYF
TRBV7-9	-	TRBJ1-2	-	TGTGCCAGCAGCTTACTACTTAGGCGGGCTTCCCATGGCTACACCTTC	CASSLLLRRASHGYTF